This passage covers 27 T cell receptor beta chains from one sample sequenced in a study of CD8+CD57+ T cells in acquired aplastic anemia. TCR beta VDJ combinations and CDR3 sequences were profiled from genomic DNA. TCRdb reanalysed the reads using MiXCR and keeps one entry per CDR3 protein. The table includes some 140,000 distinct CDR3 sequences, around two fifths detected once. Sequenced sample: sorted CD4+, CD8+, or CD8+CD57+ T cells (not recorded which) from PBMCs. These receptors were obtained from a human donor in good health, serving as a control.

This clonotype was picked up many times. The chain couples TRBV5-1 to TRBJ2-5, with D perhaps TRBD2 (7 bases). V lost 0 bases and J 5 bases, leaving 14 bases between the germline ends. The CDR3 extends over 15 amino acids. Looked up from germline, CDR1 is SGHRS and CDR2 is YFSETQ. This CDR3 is CASSLGRGGTETQYF. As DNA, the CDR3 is TGCGCCAGCAGCTTGGGAAGGGGGGGTACGGAGACCCAGTACTTC.

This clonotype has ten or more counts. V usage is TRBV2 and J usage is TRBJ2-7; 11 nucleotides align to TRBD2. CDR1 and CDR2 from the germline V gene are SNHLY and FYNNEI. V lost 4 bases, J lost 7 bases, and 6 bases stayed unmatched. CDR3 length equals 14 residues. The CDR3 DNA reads TGTGCCAGCAGTGGTAGCGGGAGGGTTTTGGAGCAGTACTTC. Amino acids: CASSGSGRVLEQYF.

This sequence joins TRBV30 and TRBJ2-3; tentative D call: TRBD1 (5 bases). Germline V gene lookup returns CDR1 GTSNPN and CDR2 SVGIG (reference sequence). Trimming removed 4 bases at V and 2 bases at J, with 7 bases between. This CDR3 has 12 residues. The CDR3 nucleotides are TGTGCCTGGACCAGGGACACAGATACGCAGTATTTT. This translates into CAWTRDTDTQYF.

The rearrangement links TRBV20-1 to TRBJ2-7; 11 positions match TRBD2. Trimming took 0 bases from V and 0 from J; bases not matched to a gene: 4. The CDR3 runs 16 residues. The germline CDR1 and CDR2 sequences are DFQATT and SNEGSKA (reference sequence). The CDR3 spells CSARDVTSGASYEQYF. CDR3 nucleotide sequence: TGCAGTGCTAGAGATGTGACTAGCGGGGCCTCCTACGAGCAGTACTTC.

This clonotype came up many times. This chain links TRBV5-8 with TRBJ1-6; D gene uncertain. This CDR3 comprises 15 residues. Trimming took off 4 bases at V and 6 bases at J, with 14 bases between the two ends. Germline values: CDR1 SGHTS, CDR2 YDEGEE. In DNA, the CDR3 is TGTGCCAGCAGCCCCGGGAACATCCCTAATTCACCCCTCCACTTT. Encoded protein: CASSPGNIPNSPLHF.

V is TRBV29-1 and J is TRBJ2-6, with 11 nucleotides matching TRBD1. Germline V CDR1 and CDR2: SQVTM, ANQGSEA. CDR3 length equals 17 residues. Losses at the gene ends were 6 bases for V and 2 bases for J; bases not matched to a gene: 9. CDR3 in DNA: TGCAGCGTCTGGGACAGGGGGATAGGAACTGGGGCCAACGTCCTGACTTTC. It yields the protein CSVWDRGIGTGANVLTF.

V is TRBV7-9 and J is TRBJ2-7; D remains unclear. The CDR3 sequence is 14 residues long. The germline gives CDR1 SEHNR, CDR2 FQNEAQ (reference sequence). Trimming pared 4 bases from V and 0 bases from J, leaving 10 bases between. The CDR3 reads CASSSTTYSYEQYV. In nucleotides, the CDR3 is TGTGCCAGCAGCTCGACGACATACTCCTACGAGCAGTACGTC.

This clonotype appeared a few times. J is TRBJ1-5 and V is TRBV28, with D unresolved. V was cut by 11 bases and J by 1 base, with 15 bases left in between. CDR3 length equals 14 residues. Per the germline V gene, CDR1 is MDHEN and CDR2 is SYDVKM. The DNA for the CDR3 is TGTGCCGCAGCTGGGCAGAGAAGCAATCAGCCCCAGCATTTT. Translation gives CAAAGQRSNQPQHF.

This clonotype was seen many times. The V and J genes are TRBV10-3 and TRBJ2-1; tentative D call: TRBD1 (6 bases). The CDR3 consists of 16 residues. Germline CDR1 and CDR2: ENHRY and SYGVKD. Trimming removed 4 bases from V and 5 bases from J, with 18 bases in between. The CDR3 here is CAISVVAQGRNNEQFF. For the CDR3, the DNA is TGTGCCATCAGTGTAGTAGCTCAGGGGCGGAACAATGAGCAGTTCTTC.

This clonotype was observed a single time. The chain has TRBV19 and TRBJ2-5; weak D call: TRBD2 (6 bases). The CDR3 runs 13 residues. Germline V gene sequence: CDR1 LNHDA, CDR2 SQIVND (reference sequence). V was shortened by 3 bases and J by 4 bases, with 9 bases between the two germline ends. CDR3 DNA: TGTGCCAGTAGTATCGCGGAGGGAGAGACCCAGTACTTC. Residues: CASSIAEGETQYF. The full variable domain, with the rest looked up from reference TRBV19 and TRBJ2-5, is DGGITQSPKYLFRKEGQNVTLSCEQNLNHDAMYWYRQDPGQGLRLIYYSQIVNDFQKGDIAEGYSVSREKKESFPLTVTSAQKNPTAFYLCASSIAEGETQYFGPGTRLLVL.

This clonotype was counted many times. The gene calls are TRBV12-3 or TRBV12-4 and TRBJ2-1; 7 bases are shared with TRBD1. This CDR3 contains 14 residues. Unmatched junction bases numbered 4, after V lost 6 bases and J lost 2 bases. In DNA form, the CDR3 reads TGTGCCAGCAGGGGGCAGGGGGCCTACAATGAGCAGTTCTTC. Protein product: CASRGQGAYNEQFF.

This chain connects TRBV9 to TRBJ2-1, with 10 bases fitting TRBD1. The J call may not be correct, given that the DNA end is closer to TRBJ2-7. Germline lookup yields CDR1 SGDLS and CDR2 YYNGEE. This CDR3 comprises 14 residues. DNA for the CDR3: TGTGCCAGCAGCGTAGGTGGGACAGGGGTCGAGCAGTACTTC. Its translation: CASSVGGTGVEQYF.

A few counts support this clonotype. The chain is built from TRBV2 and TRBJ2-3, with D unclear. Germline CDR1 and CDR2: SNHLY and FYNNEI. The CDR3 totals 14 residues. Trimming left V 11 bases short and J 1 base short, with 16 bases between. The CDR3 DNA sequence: TGTGCCTCCTTACCTTGGCAAGGCACAGATACGCAGTATTTT. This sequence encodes CASLPWQGTDTQYF.

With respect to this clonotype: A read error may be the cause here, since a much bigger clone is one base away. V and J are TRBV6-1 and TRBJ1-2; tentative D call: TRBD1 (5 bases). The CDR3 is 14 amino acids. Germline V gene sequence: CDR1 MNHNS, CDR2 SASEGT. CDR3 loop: CASRPSAGNYGCTF. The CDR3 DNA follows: TGTGCCAGCCGGCCGTCTGCAGGGAACTATGGCTGCACCTTC.

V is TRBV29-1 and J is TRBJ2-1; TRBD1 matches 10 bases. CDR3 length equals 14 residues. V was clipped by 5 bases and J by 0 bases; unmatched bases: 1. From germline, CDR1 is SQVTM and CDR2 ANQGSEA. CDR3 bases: TGCAGCGTTAGGGACAGGGGCTCCTACAATGAGCAGTTCTTC. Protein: CSVRDRGSYNEQFF.

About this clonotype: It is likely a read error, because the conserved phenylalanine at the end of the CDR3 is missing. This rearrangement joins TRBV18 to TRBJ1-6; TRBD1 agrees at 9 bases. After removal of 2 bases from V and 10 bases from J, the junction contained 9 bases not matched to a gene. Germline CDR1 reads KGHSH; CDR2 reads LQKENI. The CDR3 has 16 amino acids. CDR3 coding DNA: TGTGCCAGCTCACCAGGGCCTCCGACAGGGGGATCACCCCTCCACCTT. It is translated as CASSPGPPTGGSPLHL.

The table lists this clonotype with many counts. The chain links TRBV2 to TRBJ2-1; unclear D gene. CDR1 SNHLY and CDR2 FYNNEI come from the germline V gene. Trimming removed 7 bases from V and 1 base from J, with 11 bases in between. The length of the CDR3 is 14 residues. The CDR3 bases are TGTGCCAGCACTGAGTGGGGTTCCTACAATGAGCAGTTCTTC. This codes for CASTEWGSYNEQFF.

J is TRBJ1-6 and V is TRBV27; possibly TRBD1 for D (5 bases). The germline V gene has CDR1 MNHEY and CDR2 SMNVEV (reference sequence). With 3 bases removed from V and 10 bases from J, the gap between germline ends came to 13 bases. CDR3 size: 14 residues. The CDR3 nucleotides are TGTGCCAGCAGTTTGGGGGGGGTGGTGTCACCCCTCCACTTT. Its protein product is CASSLGGVVSPLHF.

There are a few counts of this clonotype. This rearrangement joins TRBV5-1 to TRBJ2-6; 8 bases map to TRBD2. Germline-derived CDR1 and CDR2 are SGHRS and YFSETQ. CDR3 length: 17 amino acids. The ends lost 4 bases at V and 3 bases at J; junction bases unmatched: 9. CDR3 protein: CASSAGLASDGANVLTF. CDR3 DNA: TGCGCCAGCAGCGCCGGACTAGCCTCAGATGGGGCCAACGTCCTGACTTTC.

CDR3 region: CASTTIGEDNEQFF. The CDR3 DNA reads TGTGCCAGTACCACGATCGGCGAGGACAATGAGCAGTTCTTC. The rearrangement joins TRBV19 to TRBJ2-1; D not certain. The V and J ends lost 7 bases and 5 bases respectively, with 15 bases between them. The germline CDR1 and CDR2 sequences are LNHDA and SQIVND (reference sequence). The CDR3 extends over 14 amino acids.

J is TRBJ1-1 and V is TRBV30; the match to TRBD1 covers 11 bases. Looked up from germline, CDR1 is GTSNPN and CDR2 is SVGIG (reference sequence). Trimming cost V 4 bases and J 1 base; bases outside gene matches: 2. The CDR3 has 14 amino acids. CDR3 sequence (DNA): TGTGCCTGGATCGGGACAGGGGGGAACACTGAAGCTTTCTTT. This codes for CAWIGTGGNTEAFF.

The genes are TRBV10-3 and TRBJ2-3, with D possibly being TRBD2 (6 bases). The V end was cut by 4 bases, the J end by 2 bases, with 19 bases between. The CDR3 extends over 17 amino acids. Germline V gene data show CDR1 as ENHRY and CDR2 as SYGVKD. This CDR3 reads CAISGRASGGNTDTQYF. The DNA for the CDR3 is TGTGCCATCAGTGGCCGCGCGTCGGGCGGGAACACAGATACGCAGTATTTT.

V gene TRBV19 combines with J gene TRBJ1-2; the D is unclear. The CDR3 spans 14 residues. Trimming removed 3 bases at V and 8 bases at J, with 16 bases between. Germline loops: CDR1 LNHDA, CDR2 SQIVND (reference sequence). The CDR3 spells CASSIGGRAAGYTF. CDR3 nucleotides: TGTGCCAGTAGTATCGGCGGGAGGGCCGCAGGCTACACCTTC.

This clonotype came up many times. The CDR3 nucleotides are TGTGCCAGCAGTTTAGGACTAGCGGGAGTTAGCACAGATACGCAGTATTTT. Protein product: CASSLGLAGVSTDTQYF. This chain uses TRBV12-3 or TRBV12-4 with TRBJ2-3, with 12 positions matching TRBD2. This CDR3 has 17 residues. The junction had 2 bases not matched to a gene; V was cut back by 1 base and J by 0 bases.

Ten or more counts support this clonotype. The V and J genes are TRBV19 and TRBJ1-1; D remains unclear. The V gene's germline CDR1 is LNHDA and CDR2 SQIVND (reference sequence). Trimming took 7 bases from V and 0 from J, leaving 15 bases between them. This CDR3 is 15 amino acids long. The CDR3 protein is CASNQNGDMNTEAFF. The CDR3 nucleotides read TGTGCCAGTAATCAAAACGGAGATATGAACACTGAAGCTTTCTTT. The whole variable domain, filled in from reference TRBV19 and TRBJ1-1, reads DGGITQSPKYLFRKEGQNVTLSCEQNLNHDAMYWYRQDPGQGLRLIYYSQIVNDFQKGDIAEGYSVSREKKESFPLTVTSAQKNPTAFYLCASNQNGDMNTEAFFGQGTRLTVV.

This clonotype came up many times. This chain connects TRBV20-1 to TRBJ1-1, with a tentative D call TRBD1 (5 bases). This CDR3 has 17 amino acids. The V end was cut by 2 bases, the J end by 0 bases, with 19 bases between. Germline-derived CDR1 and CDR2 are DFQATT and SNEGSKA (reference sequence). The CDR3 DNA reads TGCAGTGCTAGAAGGGTAGGTAGGGGCTACATGAACACTGAAGCTTTCTTT. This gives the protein CSARRVGRGYMNTEAFF.

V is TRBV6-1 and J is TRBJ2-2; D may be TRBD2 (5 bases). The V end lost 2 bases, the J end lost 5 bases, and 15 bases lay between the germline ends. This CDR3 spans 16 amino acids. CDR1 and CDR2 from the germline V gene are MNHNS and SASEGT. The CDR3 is CASSERFGRGTGELFF. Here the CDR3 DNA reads TGTGCCAGCAGTGAAAGGTTTGGTCGAGGGACCGGGGAGCTGTTTTTT.